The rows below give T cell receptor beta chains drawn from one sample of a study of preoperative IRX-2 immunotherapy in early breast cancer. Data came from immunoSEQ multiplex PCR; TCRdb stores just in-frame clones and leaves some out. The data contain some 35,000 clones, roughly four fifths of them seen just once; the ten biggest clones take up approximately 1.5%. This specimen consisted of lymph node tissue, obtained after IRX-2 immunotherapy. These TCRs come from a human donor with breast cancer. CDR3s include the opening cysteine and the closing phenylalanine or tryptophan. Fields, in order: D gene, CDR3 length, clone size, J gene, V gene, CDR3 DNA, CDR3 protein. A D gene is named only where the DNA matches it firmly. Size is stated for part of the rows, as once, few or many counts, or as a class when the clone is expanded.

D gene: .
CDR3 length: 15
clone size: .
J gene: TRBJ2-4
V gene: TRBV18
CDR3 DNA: TGTGCCAGCTCACAAACCTCGGAGGTCGATAACATTCAGTACTTC
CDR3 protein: CASSQTSEVDNIQYF

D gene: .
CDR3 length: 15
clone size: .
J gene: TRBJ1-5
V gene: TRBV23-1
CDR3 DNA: TGCGCCAGCAGCCAAGAACTAGGGCGAAATCAGCCCCAGCATTTT
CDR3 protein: CASSQELGRNQPQHF

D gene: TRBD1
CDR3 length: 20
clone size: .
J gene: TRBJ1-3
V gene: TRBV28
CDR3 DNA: TGTGCCAGCAGCTCCTTCGGGACAGGAGGGGAATTAAGCTCTGGAAACACCATATATTTT
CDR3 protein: CASSSFGTGGELSSGNTIYF

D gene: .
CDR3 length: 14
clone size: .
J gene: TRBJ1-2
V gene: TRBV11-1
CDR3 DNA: TGTGCCAGCAGCCTTACAAACTTCAACTATGGCTACACCTTC
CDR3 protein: CASSLTNFNYGYTF

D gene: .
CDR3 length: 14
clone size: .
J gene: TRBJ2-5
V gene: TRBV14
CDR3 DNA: TGTGCCAGCAGCCAAAGGGGCGGTCAAGAGACCCAGTACTTC
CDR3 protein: CASSQRGGQETQYF

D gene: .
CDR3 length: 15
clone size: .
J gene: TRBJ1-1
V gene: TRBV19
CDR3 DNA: TGTGCCAGTAGTATAGACGCCCAGAGAGGCACTGAAGCTTTCTTT
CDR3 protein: CASSIDAQRGTEAFF

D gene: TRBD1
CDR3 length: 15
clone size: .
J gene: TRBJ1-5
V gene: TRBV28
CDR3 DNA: TGTGCCAGCAGTTTTACGGGACAGAGCAATCAGCCCCAGCATTTT
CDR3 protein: CASSFTGQSNQPQHF

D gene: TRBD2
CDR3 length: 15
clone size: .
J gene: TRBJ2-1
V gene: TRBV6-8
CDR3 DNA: TGTGCCAGCAGTTACTCCTTAGCGGGGCACAATGAGCAGTTCTTC
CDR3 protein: CASSYSLAGHNEQFF

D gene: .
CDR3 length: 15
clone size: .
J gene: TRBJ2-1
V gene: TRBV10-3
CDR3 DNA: TGTGCCATCAGTGAGGAGGGGAGCTCCTACAATGAGCAGTTCTTC
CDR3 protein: CAISEEGSSYNEQFF

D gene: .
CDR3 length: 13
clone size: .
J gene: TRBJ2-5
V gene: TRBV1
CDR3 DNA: TGCGCCAGCAGCCAAGATATAAGAGAGACCCAGTACTTC
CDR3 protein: CASSQDIRETQYF

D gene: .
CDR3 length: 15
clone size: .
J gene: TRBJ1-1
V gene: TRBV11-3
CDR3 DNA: TGTGCCAGCAGCTTAGACGGGGGGATGCACACTGAAGCTTTCTTT
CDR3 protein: CASSLDGGMHTEAFF

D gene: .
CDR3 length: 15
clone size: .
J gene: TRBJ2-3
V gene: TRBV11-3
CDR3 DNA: TGTGCCAGCAGCGCGAGGGGGGAAGGATGGGATACGCAGTATTTT
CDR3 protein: CASSARGEGWDTQYF

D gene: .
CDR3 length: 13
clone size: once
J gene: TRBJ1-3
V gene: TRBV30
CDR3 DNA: TGTGCCTGGAGCCCCGGCGGGGGAAACACCATATATTTT
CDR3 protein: CAWSPGGGNTIYF

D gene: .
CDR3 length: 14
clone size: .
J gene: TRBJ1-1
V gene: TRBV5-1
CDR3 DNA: TGCGCCAGCAGCTTGGTAGGGACGGACACTGAAGCTTTCTTT
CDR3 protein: CASSLVGTDTEAFF

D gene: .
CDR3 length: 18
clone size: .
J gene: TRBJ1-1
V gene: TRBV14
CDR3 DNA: TGTGCCAGCAGCCAAGATTTGGAAGGGTACAGGGCGGAAACTGAAGCTTTCTTT
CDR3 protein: CASSQDLEGYRAETEAFF

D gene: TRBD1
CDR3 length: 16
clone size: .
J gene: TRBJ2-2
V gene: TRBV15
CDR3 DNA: TGTGCCACCAGCAGAGATTACAGGGGGGACACCGGGGAGCTGTTTTTT
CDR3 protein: CATSRDYRGDTGELFF

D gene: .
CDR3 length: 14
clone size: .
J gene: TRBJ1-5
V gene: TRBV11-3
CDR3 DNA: TGTGCCAGCAGCTACGGACAGTCTCCTCAGCCCCAGCATTTT
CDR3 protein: CASSYGQSPQPQHF

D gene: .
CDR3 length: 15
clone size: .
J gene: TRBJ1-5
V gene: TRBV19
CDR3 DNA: TGTGCCAGTAGTACCATGACAGGTAGCAATCAGCCCCAGCATTTT
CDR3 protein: CASSTMTGSNQPQHF

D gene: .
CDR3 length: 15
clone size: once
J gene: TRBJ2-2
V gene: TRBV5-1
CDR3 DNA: TGCGCCAGCACCGAGCTTGGTCCGGACACCGGGGAGCTGTTTTTT
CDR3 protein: CASTELGPDTGELFF

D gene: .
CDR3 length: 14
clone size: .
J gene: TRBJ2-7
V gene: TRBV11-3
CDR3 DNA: TGTGCCAGCAGCAAAATCGACGAGATAATCGAGCAGTACTTC
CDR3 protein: CASSKIDEIIEQYF

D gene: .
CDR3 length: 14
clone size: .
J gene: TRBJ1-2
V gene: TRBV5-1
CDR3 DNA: TGCGCCAGCCGTCCAGGGGCGGTTAACTATGGCTACACCTTC
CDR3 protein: CASRPGAVNYGYTF

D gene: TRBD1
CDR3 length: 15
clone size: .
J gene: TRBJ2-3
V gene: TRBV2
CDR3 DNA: TGTGCCAGCAGCGGACAGGGCTTTAGCACAGATACGCAGTATTTT
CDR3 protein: CASSGQGFSTDTQYF

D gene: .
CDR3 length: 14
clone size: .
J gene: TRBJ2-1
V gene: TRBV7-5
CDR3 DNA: TGTGCCAGCAGCTTTCAAGGGGCCCTGGATGAGCAGTTCTTC
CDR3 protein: CASSFQGALDEQFF

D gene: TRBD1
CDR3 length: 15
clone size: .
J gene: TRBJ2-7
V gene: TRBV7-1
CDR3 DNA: TGTGCCAGCAGCGTGGGGACAGGCACCCTGGACGAGCAGTACTTC
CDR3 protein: CASSVGTGTLDEQYF

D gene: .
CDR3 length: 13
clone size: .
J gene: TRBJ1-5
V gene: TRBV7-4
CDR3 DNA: TGTGCCAGAAGCTTGCGGTGCAATCAGCCCCAGCATTTT
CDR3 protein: CARSLRCNQPQHF

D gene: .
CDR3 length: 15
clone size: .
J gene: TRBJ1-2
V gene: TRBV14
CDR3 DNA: TGTGCCAGCAGCCAAGCGCAGGGTGGGTCCTATGGCTACACCTTC
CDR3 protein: CASSQAQGGSYGYTF

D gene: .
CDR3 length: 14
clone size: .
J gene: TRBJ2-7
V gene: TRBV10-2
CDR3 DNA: TGCGTCAGCAGTGGAAAACAGGGAAATTTCGAGCAGTACTTC
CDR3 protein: CVSSGKQGNFEQYF

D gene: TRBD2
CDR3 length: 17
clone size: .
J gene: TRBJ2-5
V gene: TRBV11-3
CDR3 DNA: TGTGCCAGCAGCCCGCATGGCCTAGCGGGGGGCCAAGAGACCCAGTACTTC
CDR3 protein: CASSPHGLAGGQETQYF

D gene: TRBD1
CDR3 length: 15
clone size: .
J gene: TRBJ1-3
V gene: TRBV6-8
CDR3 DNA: TGTGCCAGCAGTCCGCGACAGGGAACTGGAAACACCATATATTTT
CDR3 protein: CASSPRQGTGNTIYF

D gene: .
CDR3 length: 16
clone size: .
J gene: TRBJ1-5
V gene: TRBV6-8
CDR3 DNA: TGTGCCAGCAGTTACCTACAGCGTTATAGCAATCAGCCCCAGCATTTT
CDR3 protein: CASSYLQRYSNQPQHF

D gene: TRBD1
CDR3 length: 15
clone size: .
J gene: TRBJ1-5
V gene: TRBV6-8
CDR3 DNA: TGTGCCAGCAGAACAGGGGGCGCGAGCAATCAGCCCCAGCATTTT
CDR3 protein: CASRTGGASNQPQHF

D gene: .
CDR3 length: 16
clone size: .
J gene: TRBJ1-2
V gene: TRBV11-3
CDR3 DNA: TGTGCCAGCAGCGTAGGAGGATTTGGGGAGAACTATGGCTACACCTTC
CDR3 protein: CASSVGGFGENYGYTF

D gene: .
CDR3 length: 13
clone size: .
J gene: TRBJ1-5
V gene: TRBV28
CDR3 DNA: TGTGCCAGCAGTTTTCCCCAGATTCAGCCCCAGCATTTT
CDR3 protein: CASSFPQIQPQHF

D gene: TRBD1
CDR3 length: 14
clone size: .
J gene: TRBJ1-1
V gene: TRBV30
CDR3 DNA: TGTGCCTGGAGGGGGGACAGGGGAAGGTCTGAAGCTTTCTTT
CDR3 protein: CAWRGDRGRSEAFF

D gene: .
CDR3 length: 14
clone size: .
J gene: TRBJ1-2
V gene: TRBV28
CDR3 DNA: TGTGCCAGCAGCCGACTTTATTCCAACTATGGCTACACCTTC
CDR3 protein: CASSRLYSNYGYTF

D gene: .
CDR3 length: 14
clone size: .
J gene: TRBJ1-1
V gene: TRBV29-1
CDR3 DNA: TGCAGCGTTGAACCGGGGGAAAGGCTCTCTGAAGCTTTCTTT
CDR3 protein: CSVEPGERLSEAFF

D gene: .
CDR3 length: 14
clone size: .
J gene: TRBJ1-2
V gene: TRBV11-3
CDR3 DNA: TGTGCCAGCAGCTCTTACAGGGTCGACTATGGCTACACCTTC
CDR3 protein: CASSSYRVDYGYTF

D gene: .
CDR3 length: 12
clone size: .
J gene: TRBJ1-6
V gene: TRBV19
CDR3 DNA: TGTGCCAGTCATGGGGGGCTTTCACCCCTCCACTTT
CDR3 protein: CASHGGLSPLHF

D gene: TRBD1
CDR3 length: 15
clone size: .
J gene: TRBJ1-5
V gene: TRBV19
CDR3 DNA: TGTGCCAGTAGTATCAGGGGGCTGGACAATCAGCCCCAGCATTTT
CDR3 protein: CASSIRGLDNQPQHF

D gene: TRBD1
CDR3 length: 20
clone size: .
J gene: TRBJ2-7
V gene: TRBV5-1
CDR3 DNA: TGCGCCAGCAGCTTGTCGTCCAGCACCGGCAGGGGGCGCTTATCCTACGAGCAGTACTTC
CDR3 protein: CASSLSSSTGRGRLSYEQYF